These 23 T cell receptor beta chains share one sample of origin, sequenced in a study of blood T cell repertoires in COVID-19 (TCRdb year 2020). The receptor library was made with the immunoSEQ multiplex PCR assay. In its TCRdb copy, this immuneACCESS table keeps in-frame sequences only and misses some clones. Where compared with another copy, unresolved V genes explain less than half of these, and the others have no known cause. The sample has around 15,000 clones on record, more than 70% of them singletons. The ten largest clones take up 9.5% to 15% of the sample. What was sequenced was peripheral blood. The receptor set was obtained from a human donor in a cohort sampled during active COVID-19.

The J gene is TRBJ1-1, the V gene TRBV6-4, with TRBD1 matching over 8 bases. V shed 4 bases and J 5 bases; nucleotides not matched to a gene: 3. Germline CDR1 is MRHNA and CDR2 is SNTAGT. This CDR3 spans 13 amino acids. Here the CDR3 DNA reads TGTGCCAGCAGTGCGGGACAGGCAACTGAAGCTTTCTTT. It translates to CASSAGQATEAFF.

The chain couples TRBV7-2 to TRBJ2-1; tentatively, D is TRBD1 (6 bases). The germline CDR1 and CDR2 sequences are SGHTA and FQGNSA. This CDR3 is built from 17 residues. V gave up 1 base and J gave up 8 bases, with 21 bases separating them. For the CDR3, the DNA is TGTGCCAGCAGCTTAGGGGTGTGGGGCGCAGGGGATGATGAGCAGTTCTTC. Its translation: CASSLGVWGAGDDEQFF.

V gene TRBV7-8 combines with J gene TRBJ2-7; 7 positions match TRBD2. Germline CDR1 and CDR2: SGHVS and FQNEAQ. Losses at the gene ends were 1 base for V and 0 bases for J; bases not matched to a gene: 9. CDR3 size: 17 residues. The CDR3 nucleotides read TGTGCCAGCAGCTTAGTTATGCTAGCGGTAAGCTCCTACGAGCAGTACTTC. Its translation is CASSLVMLAVSSYEQYF.

Details on this clone: The junction departs from germline at one end; a sequencing error may be responsible. The rearrangement joins TRBV28 to TRBJ1-1, with a tentative D call TRBD1 (5 bases). Germline CDR1 is MDHEN and CDR2 is SYDVKM. This CDR3 spans 11 amino acids. Here the CDR3 reads CASSRQREAFF. Here the CDR3 DNA reads TGTGCCAGCAGTAGACAGCGAGAAGCTTTTTTT.

The J gene is TRBJ1-6, the V gene TRBV6-2 or TRBV6-3, with D hard to call. Germline V lookup: CDR1 MNHEY, CDR2 SVGEGT. CDR3 size: 14 residues. Trimming pared 6 bases from V and 7 bases from J, leaving 13 bases between. CDR3 sequence: CASSQISLNSPLHF. The CDR3 region has the DNA TGTGCCAGCAGCCAGATTAGCCTCAATTCACCCCTCCACTTT.

With respect to this clone: Germline and junction disagree at one end, which may indicate a read error. The J gene is TRBJ2-5, the V gene TRBV7-7, with TRBD1 identical over 7 bases. This CDR3 is 15 amino acids long. Germline V CDR1 and CDR2: SSHAT, FNYEAQ (reference sequence). CDR3 DNA sequence: TGTGCTAGCAGCTTAGGAGACAGGGTGGGAGAGACCCAGTACTTC. Amino acid sequence: CASSLGDRVGETQYF. The variable domain in full, with the rest retrieved from reference TRBV7-7 and TRBJ2-5, is GAGVSQSPRYKVTKRGQDVTLRCDPISSHATLYWYQQALGQGPEFLTYFNYEAQPDKSGLPSDRFSAERPEGSISTLTIQRTEQRDSAMYRCASSLGDRVGETQYFGPGTRLLVL.

This clone has just one count. The V call is TRBV24-1, the J call TRBJ1-2, with D unclear. Trimming left V 0 bases short and J 8 bases short, with 6 bases between. This CDR3 region has 12 residues. CDR1 is KGHDR and CDR2 is SFDVKD in the germline V gene. The CDR3 DNA is TGTGCCACCAGTGATTTGCTGGGCGGCTACACCTTC. Its translation: CATSDLLGGYTF.

V usage is TRBV7-9 and J usage is TRBJ2-1; 11 bases are a match to TRBD2. The CDR3 totals 17 residues. Germline lookup yields CDR1 SEHNR and CDR2 FQNEAQ (reference sequence). V trimming: 5 bases; J trimming: 2 bases; junction bases outside the gene matches: 8. In DNA form, the CDR3 reads TGTGCCAGCAGCCTACTTACTAGCGGGGGACCCTACAATGAGCAGTTCTTC. Protein sequence: CASSLLTSGGPYNEQFF.

The chain is built from TRBV5-8 and TRBJ2-2; 8 bases match TRBD1. In germline, CDR1 is SGHTS, CDR2 YDEGEE. The CDR3 spans 16 residues. V gave up 2 bases and J gave up 0 bases; unmatched junction bases: 3. CDR3 region: CASSFGTGANTGELFF. The CDR3 nucleotides are TGTGCCAGCAGCTTCGGGACAGGCGCGAACACCGGGGAGCTGTTTTTT.

The rearrangement uses TRBV11-3 and TRBJ2-1; 10 nucleotides line up with TRBD2. The germline gives CDR1 SGHNT, CDR2 YENEEA. V gave up 5 bases and J gave up 2 bases; unmatched junction bases: 3. CDR3 length: 15 amino acids. CDR3 nucleotides: TGTGCCAGCAGCCAGGGACTAGCGCCCTACAATGAGCAGTTCTTC. Amino acid sequence: CASSQGLAPYNEQFF.

The rearrangement links TRBV5-1 to TRBJ1-1; TRBD1 aligns across 10 bases. V was clipped by 3 bases and J by 6 bases; unmatched bases: 5. Per germline, CDR1 SGHRS and CDR2 YFSETQ. This CDR3 has 14 residues. In DNA, the CDR3 is TGCGCCAGCAGCTCCGACAGGGGGCACTCTGAAGCTTTCTTT. Amino acids: CASSSDRGHSEAFF.

There are a few counts of this clone. The chain uses TRBV5-1 and TRBJ1-5; TRBD1 is a possible D gene (5 bases). The CDR3 contains 15 residues. Germline CDR1 and CDR2: SGHRS and YFSETQ. The germline V and J ends were trimmed by 0 bases and 6 bases, with 13 bases remaining between them. The DNA for the CDR3 is TGCGCCAGCAGCTTGGAAGGCAGGGAAGGTCAGCCCCAGCATTTT. Protein: CASSLEGREGQPQHF.

This sequence joins TRBV6-5 and TRBJ2-3; TRBD2 matches at 12 bases. With V trimmed by 8 bases and J by 5 bases, 8 bases remained unmatched. This CDR3 contains 15 residues. Per the germline V gene, CDR1 is MNHEY and CDR2 is SVGAGI. CDR3 protein: CASGPSGGAGDTQYF. The CDR3 coding sequence is TGTGCCAGCGGCCCTAGCGGGGGGGCAGGAGATACGCAGTATTTT.

This rearrangement joins TRBV27 to TRBJ2-5, with 15 bases matching TRBD2. Trimming cost V 5 bases and J 0 bases; bases outside gene matches: 7. Germline CDR1 reads MNHEY; CDR2 reads SMNVEV (reference sequence). The CDR3 runs 18 residues. The DNA for the CDR3 is TGTGCCAGCAGTAAGGGACTAGCGGGGGGTCTGTACCAAGAGACCCAGTACTTC. Translating it yields CASSKGLAGGLYQETQYF.

This clone was detected once. The V gene is TRBV11-2, the J gene TRBJ1-1, with D tentatively TRBD1 (5 bases). Germline lookup yields CDR1 SGHAT and CDR2 FQNNGV. This CDR3 region has 13 residues. V was shortened by 2 bases and J by 5 bases, with 9 bases between the two germline ends. In nucleotides, the CDR3 is TGTGCCAGCAGCTTACTTGGGGGGACTGAAGCTTTCTTT. Its translation: CASSLLGGTEAFF.

V gene TRBV25-1 combines with J gene TRBJ2-7; TRBD2 is a possible D gene (5 bases). The CDR3 totals 13 residues. CDR1 MGHDK and CDR2 SYGVNS come from the germline V gene. V shed 5 bases and J shed 4 bases, with 12 bases lying between them. CDR3 nucleotides: TGTGCCAGCAGTCGGGGAATTCCTTACGAGCAGTACTTC. Amino acid sequence: CASSRGIPYEQYF.

V usage is TRBV5-1 and J usage is TRBJ1-1, with 11 bases that match TRBD1. Germline values: CDR1 SGHRS, CDR2 YFSETQ. After removal of 0 bases from V and 0 bases from J, the junction contained 10 bases not matched to a gene. The CDR3 is made up of 19 amino acids. CDR3: CASSLVGGQGVSLNTEAFF. The DNA of the CDR3 is TGCGCCAGCAGCTTGGTTGGGGGACAGGGGGTGTCCCTGAACACTGAAGCTTTCTTT.

The V call is TRBV6-6, the J call TRBJ1-2; 12 nucleotides align to TRBD1. V lost 4 bases, J lost 8 bases, and 8 bases stayed unmatched. The CDR3 totals 15 residues. Germline lookup yields CDR1 MNHNY and CDR2 SVGAGI (reference sequence). In DNA form, the CDR3 reads TGTGCCAGCAGTTTCCCGGGACAGGGGGCCCGAGGCTACACCTTC. Its protein product is CASSFPGQGARGYTF.

This chain connects TRBV3-1 (or the pseudogene TRBV3-2) to TRBJ2-1, with 8 nucleotides matching TRBD1. The CDR3 length is 13 residues. Trimming at V came to 5 bases and at J to 7 bases, leaving 4 bases not matched to a gene. Germline CDR1 and CDR2: LGHDT and YNNKEL (reference sequence). CDR3 nucleotides: TGTGCCAGCAGCTCCGGACAGGGTAATGAGCAGTTCTTC. Its protein is CASSSGQGNEQFF.

The J gene is TRBJ1-5, the V gene TRBV28; 9 bases are a match to TRBD1. V shed 7 bases and J 7 bases; nucleotides not matched to a gene: 8. CDR1 is MDHEN, CDR2 SYDVKM, per germline. This CDR3 contains 14 residues. CDR3 amino acids: CASTTGQGGQPQHF. The CDR3 DNA is TGTGCCAGCACCACGGGACAGGGAGGACAGCCCCAGCATTTT.

The chain is built from TRBV5-1 and TRBJ2-5; TRBD1 aligns across 7 bases. There are 14 residues in the CDR3. The V segment lost 4 bases and the J segment 2 bases; nucleotides outside the gene matches: 5. Germline assignment: CDR1 SGHRS and CDR2 YFSETQ. The CDR3 here is CASSPGQRQETQYF. The CDR3 DNA follows: TGCGCCAGCAGCCCGGGACAGAGACAAGAGACCCAGTACTTC.

The J gene is TRBJ2-1, the V gene TRBV2; TRBD2 matches 7 bases. The germline V gene encodes CDR1 SNHLY and CDR2 FYNNEI. The junction had 10 bases not matched to a gene; V was cut back by 6 bases and J by 5 bases. CDR3 size: 15 residues. For the CDR3, the DNA is TGTGCCAGCAGGACTAGCCTTCTCCTTAACAATGAGCAGTTCTTC. Translated, it gives CASRTSLLLNNEQFF.

The chain is built from TRBV9 and TRBJ2-3; no clear D gene. Germline values: CDR1 SGDLS, CDR2 YYNGEE. CDR3 length: 14 residues. Trimming removed 2 bases from V and 6 bases from J, with 13 bases in between. CDR3 nucleotide sequence: TGTGCCAGCAGCGTTTGGGTAGCCTCGGATACGCAGTATTTT. Translated, it gives CASSVWVASDTQYF.